Following are 30 T cell receptor beta chains from one sample sequenced in a study of blood T cell repertoires in COVID-19. TCRdb's copy holds only in-frame clones and misses some; the assay was immunoSEQ multiplex PCR. The table includes roughly 80,000 clones, 80% detected once. The sample was peripheral blood. These receptors were collected from a man in his 60s with active or convalescent COVID-19.

The rearrangement links TRBV7-6 to TRBJ1-1, with TRBD1 identical over 7 bases. J was trimmed by 0 bases and V by 6 bases; bases with no gene match: 1. In germline, CDR1 is SGHVS, CDR2 FNYEAQ. This CDR3 has 13 residues. CDR3 region: CASRGQVNTEAFF. CDR3 bases: TGTGCCAGCAGAGGACAGGTGAACACTGAAGCTTTCTTT.

This clone showed up just a few times. The rearrangement links TRBV19 to TRBJ1-4; 9 bases are shared with TRBD1. With V trimmed by 3 bases and J by 8 bases, 7 bases remained unmatched. CDR3 size: 15 residues. The V gene's germline CDR1 is LNHDA and CDR2 SQIVND (reference sequence). The CDR3 DNA follows: TGTGCCAGTAGTATTGGGGGGACAGGGAACGAAAAACTGTTTTTT. This codes for CASSIGGTGNEKLFF.

This chain uses TRBV11-3 with TRBJ2-1, with TRBD2 identical over 9 bases. Germline lookup yields CDR1 SGHNT and CDR2 YENEEA. This CDR3 spans 13 amino acids. Unmatched junction bases numbered 5, after V lost 6 bases and J lost 8 bases. The CDR3 sequence: CASSQRGVDEQFF. In DNA, the CDR3 is TGTGCCAGCAGTCAGCGGGGGGTGGATGAGCAGTTCTTC. Together with reference TRBV11-3 and TRBJ2-1, the CDR3 gives the full variable domain: EAGVVQSPRYKIIEKKQPVAFWCNPISGHNTLYWYLQNLGQGPELLIRYENEEAVDDSQLPKDRFSAERLKGVDSTLKIQPAELGDSAVYLCASSQRGVDEQFFGPGTRLTVL.

CDR3 loop: CASSRDRENASPLHF. Written as DNA, the CDR3 is TGTGCCAGCAGTAGGGACAGGGAAAATGCCTCACCCCTCCACTTT. The chain is built from TRBV6-5 and TRBJ1-6; 9 bases are shared with TRBD1. The CDR3 sequence is 15 residues long. J lost 10 bases, V lost 5 bases, and 9 bases had no gene match. The V gene's germline CDR1 is MNHEY and CDR2 SVGAGI.

This clone was found a few times. J is TRBJ2-7 and V is TRBV4-2; the match to TRBD2 covers 10 bases. The germline gives CDR1 LGHNA, CDR2 YNFKEQ. V dropped 1 base and J dropped 4; count of bases not matched to a gene: 4. The CDR3 sequence is 15 residues long. In DNA, the CDR3 is TGTGCCAGCAGCCAAGGGGTAGCGGGGGGTTACGAGCAGTACTTC. This encodes CASSQGVAGGYEQYF.

The chain carries TRBV6-2 or TRBV6-3 and TRBJ1-1, with 7 nucleotides matching TRBD1. Germline trimming cut 5 bases from V and 8 bases from J; bases unmatched to any gene: 11. Germline CDR1 is MNHEY and CDR2 is SVGEGT. CDR3 length equals 14 residues. The CDR3 loop reads CASSPGQETKEAFF. CDR3 DNA sequence: TGTGCCAGCAGTCCCGGACAGGAGACTAAAGAAGCTTTCTTT.

The V and J genes are TRBV29-1 and TRBJ2-3; 10 nucleotides align to TRBD1. Germline values: CDR1 SQVTM, CDR2 ANQGSEA. The CDR3 covers 13 residues. J gave up 6 bases and V 4 bases, and 4 bases lay outside the gene matches. The CDR3 spells CSVGRQGADTQYF. The DNA for the CDR3 is TGCAGCGTTGGAAGACAGGGGGCGGATACGCAGTATTTT.

V usage is TRBV6-5 and J usage is TRBJ1-1; tentatively, D is TRBD1 (6 bases). The ends were cut back, 7 bases at V and 5 bases at J, with 17 bases in the middle. The CDR3 sequence is 14 residues long. Germline V lookup: CDR1 MNHEY, CDR2 SVGAGI. The CDR3 sequence: CASTNTGSLTEAFF. As DNA, the CDR3 is TGTGCCAGCACAAATACAGGGTCGTTGACTGAAGCTTTCTTT.

This clone appeared once. This sequence joins TRBV6-5 and TRBJ1-2, with a weak D call TRBD1 (6 bases). The V end lost 8 bases, the J end lost 2 bases, and 15 bases lay between the germline ends. Germline assignment: CDR1 MNHEY and CDR2 SVGAGI. The CDR3 covers 14 residues. The CDR3 here is CASGPGGGNYGYTF. CDR3 in DNA: TGTGCCAGCGGTCCGGGGGGCGGAAACTATGGCTACACCTTC.

DNA of the CDR3: TGTGCCAGCAGCTTTCCGGCAGGTAACAATAATGAGCAGTTCTTC. Residues: CASSFPAGNNNEQFF. This chain connects TRBV5-6 to TRBJ2-1; D not certain. V was cut by 2 bases and J by 7 bases, with 16 bases left in between. CDR1 SGHDT and CDR2 YYEEEE come from the germline V gene. The CDR3 contains 15 residues.

J is TRBJ1-2 and V is TRBV27; no definite D call. V was shortened by 1 base and J by 2 bases, with 11 bases between the two germline ends. CDR1 and CDR2 (germline): MNHEY, SMNVEV (reference sequence). The CDR3 is 15 residues long. Here the CDR3 DNA reads TGTGCCAGCAGTTTATTGCCGGGAAGCAACTATGGCTACACCTTC. This translates into CASSLLPGSNYGYTF.

The V and J genes are TRBV7-2 and TRBJ2-1; 7 nucleotides line up with TRBD1. CDR3 length: 13 amino acids. CDR1 SGHTA and CDR2 FQGNSA come from the germline V gene. V dropped 8 bases and J dropped 7; count of bases not matched to a gene: 8. The CDR3 loop reads CASGLGQFNEQFF. CDR3 sequence (DNA): TGTGCCAGCGGTTTGGGACAGTTTAATGAGCAGTTCTTC.

The chain links TRBV20-1 to TRBJ2-5; TRBD2 might be the D (5 bases). Looked up from germline, CDR1 is DFQATT and CDR2 is SNEGSKA (reference sequence). The CDR3 spans 13 residues. The V and J ends lost 3 bases and 1 base respectively, with 9 bases between them. Here the CDR3 DNA reads TGCAGTGCTAGTACCGGGGTCCAAGAGACCCAGTACTTC. Translating it yields CSASTGVQETQYF.

This chain uses TRBV6-5 with TRBJ1-2; the match to TRBD1 covers 7 bases. Germline V gives CDR1 MNHEY, CDR2 SVGAGI. There are 13 residues in the CDR3. Unmatched junction bases numbered 6, after V lost 8 bases and J lost 3 bases. CDR3 region: CASYTGTDYGYTF. The CDR3 DNA sequence: TGTGCCAGCTATACCGGGACAGACTATGGCTACACCTTC.

This chain's CDR3 is CASSPLGGKETQYF. CDR3 DNA sequence: TGTGCCAGCAGCCCCCTAGGAGGGAAAGAGACCCAGTACTTC. The rearrangement links TRBV11-2 to TRBJ2-5, with D perhaps matching TRBD2 (6 bases). The V gene lost 5 bases and the J gene lost 3 bases, with 13 bases spanning the gap. The CDR3 spans 14 residues. Germline CDR1 and CDR2: SGHAT and FQNNGV.

In the case of this clone: The junction departs from germline at one end; a sequencing error may be responsible. This chain links TRBV6-5 with TRBJ1-4; possibly TRBD1 for D (5 bases). CDR1 and CDR2 (germline): MNHEY, SVGAGI. CDR3 size: 13 residues. The CDR3 DNA is TGTGTCAGCGGGGAGGTTCAGGGAGAAAAACTGTTTTTT. Translating it yields CVSGEVQGEKLFF.

This clone was found once. The rearrangement uses TRBV5-1 and TRBJ2-1, with D possibly matching TRBD2 (6 bases). The V and J ends lost 7 bases and 0 bases respectively, with 26 bases between them. The CDR3 covers 19 residues. CDR1 and CDR2 from the germline V gene are SGHRS and YFSETQ. CDR3 bases: TGCGCCAGCGCCTATGTCGGAGGGTGGCCACTAAGCTCCTACAATGAGCAGTTCTTC. Protein product: CASAYVGGWPLSSYNEQFF.

This chain links TRBV5-1 with TRBJ2-2; 7 bases are shared with TRBD1. There are 16 residues in the CDR3. After removal of 0 bases from V and 5 bases from J, the junction contained 7 bases not matched to a gene. The germline V gene encodes CDR1 SGHRS and CDR2 YFSETQ. CDR3 nucleotides: TGCGCCAGCAGCTTGGTCCAGGGGGAAATTACCGGGGAGCTGTTTTTT. Translated, it gives CASSLVQGEITGELFF.

The gene calls are TRBV7-9 and TRBJ2-4; D not resolved. Trimming took off 3 bases at V and 11 bases at J, with 5 bases between the two ends. Germline CDR1 is SEHNR and CDR2 is FQNEAQ (reference sequence). This CDR3 is built from 10 residues. The CDR3 nucleotides read TGTGCCAGCAGCTTTCCCGTTCAGTACTTC. Residues: CASSFPVQYF.

V is TRBV2 and J is TRBJ1-5, with D uncertain. Trimming took off 6 bases at V and 4 bases at J, with 16 bases between the two ends. Germline CDR1 reads SNHLY; CDR2 reads FYNNEI. The CDR3 is 15 residues long. CDR3 in DNA: TGTGCCAGCAGGGAGGACGCCTCAAGTAATCAGCCCCAGCATTTT. Translating it yields CASREDASSNQPQHF.

V gene TRBV19 combines with J gene TRBJ1-1; 7 bases match TRBD1. This CDR3 is built from 13 residues. The germline V gene has CDR1 LNHDA and CDR2 SQIVND (reference sequence). The V and J ends lost 7 bases and 1 base, in that order; junction bases with no gene match: 3. This chain's CDR3 is CASKDRRNTEAFF. CDR3 DNA sequence: TGTGCCAGTAAGGACAGGAGGAACACTGAAGCTTTCTTT.

This clone was counted once. The chain joins TRBV19 to TRBJ1-2; 9 bases align to TRBD1. The germline V gene has CDR1 LNHDA and CDR2 SQIVND (reference sequence). CDR3 size: 15 residues. Trimming removed 2 bases from V and 7 bases from J; junction bases left unmatched: 8. CDR3 protein: CASSILGTGSLGYTF. CDR3 DNA: TGTGCCAGTAGTATACTCGGGACAGGGTCACTTGGCTACACCTTC.

The gene calls are TRBV6-6 and TRBJ2-7; TRBD1 matches 7 bases. The V gene end was trimmed by 6 bases and the J gene end by 7 bases; junction bases not matched to a gene: 6. CDR1 and CDR2 from the germline V gene are MNHNY and SVGAGI (reference sequence). The CDR3 contains 12 residues. CDR3 nucleotides: TGTGCCAGCAGGGCCGGACAGGCTGAGCAGTACTTC. Translation: CASRAGQAEQYF.

The chain has TRBV18 and TRBJ2-4, with no clear D. Germline V CDR1 and CDR2: KGHSH, LQKENI. The V gene lost 3 bases and the J gene lost 0 bases, with 9 bases spanning the gap. This CDR3 spans 15 amino acids. The CDR3 sequence is CASSPPGLAKNIQYF. The DNA for the CDR3 is TGTGCCAGCTCACCTCCGGGTCTAGCCAAAAACATTCAGTACTTC.

The chain links TRBV6-5 to TRBJ1-5; tentative D call: TRBD1 (5 bases). Trimming took off 0 bases at V and 5 bases at J, with 11 bases between the two ends. The CDR3 spans 15 residues. Germline V CDR1 and CDR2: MNHEY, SVGAGI. The chain's CDR3 is CASSYSGTGDQPQHF. The DNA for the CDR3 is TGTGCCAGCAGTTACTCGGGGACGGGGGATCAGCCCCAGCATTTT.

The CDR3 region has the DNA TGTGCCAGCAGTCCCGGGACAGGGCGAGTTCATGGTGAAAAACTGTTTTTT. Translated: CASSPGTGRVHGEKLFF. The chain recombines TRBV6-2 or TRBV6-3 with TRBJ1-4, with 9 bases matching TRBD1. The CDR3 totals 17 residues. The trim removed 5 bases at V and 7 bases at J, leaving 14 bases unmatched. Per germline, CDR1 MNHEY and CDR2 SVGEGT.

The chain recombines TRBV7-2 with TRBJ2-3; TRBD1 matches at 10 bases. The CDR3 length is 16 residues. Trimming took 3 bases from V and 5 from J; bases not matched to a gene: 8. Germline CDR1 and CDR2: SGHTA and FQGNSA. CDR3 loop: CASSFQGQGLGDTQYF. DNA of the CDR3: TGTGCCAGCAGCTTCCAGGGACAGGGGCTGGGAGATACGCAGTATTTT.

This chain connects TRBV7-3 to TRBJ2-3; 9 bases are a match to TRBD1. V lost 5 bases and J lost 1; bases outside the gene matches: 7. This CDR3 has 16 amino acids. CDR1 and CDR2 (germline): SGHTA, FQGTGA. CDR3 sequence (DNA): TGTGCCAGCAGCCCCCTACAGGGGGCTGGCACAGATACGCAGTATTTT. This translates into CASSPLQGAGTDTQYF.

The rearrangement links TRBV4-1 to TRBJ2-2; D call uncertain. Germline CDR1 reads MGHRA; CDR2 reads YSYEKL. CDR3 length equals 16 residues. V gave up 4 bases and J gave up 0 bases, with 12 bases separating them. The CDR3 DNA reads TGCGCCAGCAGCCCATCCGACAATGCGAACACCGGGGAGCTGTTTTTT. It encodes CASSPSDNANTGELFF.

The chain couples TRBV5-6 to TRBJ1-2; D call uncertain. The germline CDR1 and CDR2 sequences are SGHDT and YYEEEE. V shed 1 base and J shed 0 bases, with 10 bases lying between them. This CDR3 is built from 15 residues. The CDR3 region is CASSLRAFPNYGYTF. CDR3 in DNA: TGTGCCAGCAGCTTGCGTGCGTTTCCTAACTATGGCTACACCTTC.